This T cell receptor (beta chain) originates from a study of regulatory T cells in long-lasting Graves disease. Time point described: persistent/refractory GD, antithyroid drugs over 5 years with positive TRAb. PBMC-extracted RNA yielded the TCR library. This clonotype was counted at least ten times. Investigators prepared the TCR beta libraries by applying iRepertoire HTBI primers and Arm-PCR of CDR3 regions. TCRdb processed the multiplex PCR reads anew with MiXCR; each CDR3 protein has one entry. The table shows 700,000 or so distinct CDR3 sequences, with roughly 30% occurring only once. With 0 bases removed from V and 2 bases from J, the gap between germline ends came to 10 bases. Germline V lookup: CDR1 SGHAT, CDR2 FQNNGV. This CDR3 spans 15 amino acids.

The receptor comes from a female donor with Graves disease. The material sequenced was peripheral blood mononuclear cells (PBMCs), taken when the disease was refractory, from a patient treated with antithyroid drugs. The rearrangement uses TRBV11-2 and TRBJ1-2; D perhaps matches TRBD1 (5 bases). This CDR3 reads CASSLEGALNYGYTF. The DNA of the CDR3 is TGTGCCAGCAGCTTAGAAGGGGCGCTAAACTATGGCTACACCTTC.